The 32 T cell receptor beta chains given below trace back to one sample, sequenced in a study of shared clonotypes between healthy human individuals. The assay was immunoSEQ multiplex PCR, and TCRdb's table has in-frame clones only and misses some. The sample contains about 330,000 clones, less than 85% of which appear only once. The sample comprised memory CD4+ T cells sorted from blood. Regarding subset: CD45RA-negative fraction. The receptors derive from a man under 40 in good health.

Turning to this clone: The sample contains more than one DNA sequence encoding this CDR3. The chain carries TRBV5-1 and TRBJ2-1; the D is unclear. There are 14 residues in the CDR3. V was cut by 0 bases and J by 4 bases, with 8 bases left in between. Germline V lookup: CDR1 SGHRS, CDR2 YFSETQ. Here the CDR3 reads CASSLASEYNEQFF. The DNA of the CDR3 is TGCGCCAGCAGCTTGGCCAGTGAATACAATGAGCAGTTCTTC.

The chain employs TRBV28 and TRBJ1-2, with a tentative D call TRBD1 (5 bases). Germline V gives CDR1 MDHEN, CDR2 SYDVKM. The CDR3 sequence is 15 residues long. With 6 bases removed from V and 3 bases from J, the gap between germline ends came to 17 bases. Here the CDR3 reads CASRTPEGQDYGYTF. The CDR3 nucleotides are TGTGCCAGCAGAACCCCGGAAGGACAAGACTATGGCTACACCTTC.

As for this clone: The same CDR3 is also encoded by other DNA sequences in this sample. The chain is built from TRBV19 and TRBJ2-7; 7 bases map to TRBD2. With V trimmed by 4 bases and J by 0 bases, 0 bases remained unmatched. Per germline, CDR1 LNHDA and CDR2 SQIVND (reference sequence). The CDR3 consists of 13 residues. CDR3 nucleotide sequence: TGTGCCAGTAGTACTAGCGGCTCCTACGAGCAGTACTTC. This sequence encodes CASSTSGSYEQYF.

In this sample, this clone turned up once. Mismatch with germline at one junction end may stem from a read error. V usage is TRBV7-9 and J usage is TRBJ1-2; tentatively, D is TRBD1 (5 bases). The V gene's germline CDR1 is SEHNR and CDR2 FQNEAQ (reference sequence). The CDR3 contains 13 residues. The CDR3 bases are TGTGCCAGCAGCATATTGGAGGGGAATGGCCACACCTTC. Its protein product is CASSILEGNGHTF. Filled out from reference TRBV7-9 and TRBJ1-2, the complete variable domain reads DTGVSQNPRHKITKRGQNVTFRCDPISEHNRLYWYRQTLGQGPEFLTYFQNEAQLEKSRLLSDRFSAERPKGSFSTLEIQRTEQGDSAMYLCASSILEGNGHTFGSGTRLTVV.

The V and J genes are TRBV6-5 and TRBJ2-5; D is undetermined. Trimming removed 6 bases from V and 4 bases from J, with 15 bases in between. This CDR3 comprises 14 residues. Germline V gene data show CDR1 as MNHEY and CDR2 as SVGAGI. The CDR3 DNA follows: TGTGCCAGCAGCCGGGTTGGCGGATCAGAGACCCAGTACTTC. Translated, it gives CASSRVGGSETQYF.

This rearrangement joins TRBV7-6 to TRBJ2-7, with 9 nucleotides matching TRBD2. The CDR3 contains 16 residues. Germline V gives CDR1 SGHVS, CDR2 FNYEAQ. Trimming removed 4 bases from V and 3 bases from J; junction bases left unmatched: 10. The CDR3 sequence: CASSSRFSAGGYEQYF. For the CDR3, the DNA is TGTGCCAGCAGCTCCCGCTTTTCAGCGGGAGGCTACGAGCAGTACTTC.

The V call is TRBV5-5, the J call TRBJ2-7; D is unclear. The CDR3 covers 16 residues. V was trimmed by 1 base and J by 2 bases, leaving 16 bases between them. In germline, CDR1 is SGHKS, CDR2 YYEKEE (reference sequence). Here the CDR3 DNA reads TGTGCCAGCAGCTTGTCATTCGGTGGTTTCCCCTACGAGCAGTACTTC. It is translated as CASSLSFGGFPYEQYF.

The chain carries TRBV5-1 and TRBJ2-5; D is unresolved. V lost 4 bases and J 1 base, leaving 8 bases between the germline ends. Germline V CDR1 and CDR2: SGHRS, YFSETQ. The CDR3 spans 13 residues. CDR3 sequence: CASSILGQETQYF. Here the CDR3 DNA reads TGCGCCAGCAGCATCTTAGGCCAAGAGACCCAGTACTTC.

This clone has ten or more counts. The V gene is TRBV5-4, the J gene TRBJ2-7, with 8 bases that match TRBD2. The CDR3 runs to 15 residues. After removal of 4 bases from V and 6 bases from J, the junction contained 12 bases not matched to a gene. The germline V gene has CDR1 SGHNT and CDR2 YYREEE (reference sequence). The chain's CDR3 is CASSPPGAGAAEQYF. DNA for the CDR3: TGTGCCAGCAGCCCCCCGGGAGCGGGAGCAGCCGAGCAGTACTTC.

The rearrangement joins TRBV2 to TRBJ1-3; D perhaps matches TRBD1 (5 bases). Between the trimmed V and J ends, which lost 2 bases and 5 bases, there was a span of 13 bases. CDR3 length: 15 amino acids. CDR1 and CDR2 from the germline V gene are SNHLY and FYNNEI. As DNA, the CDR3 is TGTGCCAGCAGTGAACGACGGGGGGTCAGAAACACCATATATTTT. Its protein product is CASSERRGVRNTIYF.

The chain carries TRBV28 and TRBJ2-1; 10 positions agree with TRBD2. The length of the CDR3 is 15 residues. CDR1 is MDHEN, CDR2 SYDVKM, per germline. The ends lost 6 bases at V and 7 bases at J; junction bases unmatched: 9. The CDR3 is CASSPAGGPWNEQFF. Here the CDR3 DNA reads TGTGCCAGCAGCCCAGCGGGAGGGCCGTGGAATGAGCAGTTCTTC.

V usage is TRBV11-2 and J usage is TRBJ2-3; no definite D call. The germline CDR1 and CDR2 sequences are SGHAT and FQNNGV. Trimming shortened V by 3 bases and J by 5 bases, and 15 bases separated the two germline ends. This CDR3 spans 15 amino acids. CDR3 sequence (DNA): TGTGCCAGCAGCTTGAAAGCCGGGTGGGGAGATACGCAGTATTTT. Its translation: CASSLKAGWGDTQYF.

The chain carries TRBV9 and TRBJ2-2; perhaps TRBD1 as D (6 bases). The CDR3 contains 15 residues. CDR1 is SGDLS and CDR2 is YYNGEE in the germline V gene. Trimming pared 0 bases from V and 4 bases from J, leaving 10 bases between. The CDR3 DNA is TGTGCCAGCAGCGTAGTACAGGGTCTCACCGGGGAGCTGTTTTTT. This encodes CASSVVQGLTGELFF.

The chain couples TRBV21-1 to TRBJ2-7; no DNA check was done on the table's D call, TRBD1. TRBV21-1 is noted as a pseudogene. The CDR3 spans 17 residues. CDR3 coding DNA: TGTGCCAGCAGCAGCAGGTCACCGGGACAACCAGCCTACGAGCAGTACTTC. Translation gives CASSSRSPGQPAYEQYF.

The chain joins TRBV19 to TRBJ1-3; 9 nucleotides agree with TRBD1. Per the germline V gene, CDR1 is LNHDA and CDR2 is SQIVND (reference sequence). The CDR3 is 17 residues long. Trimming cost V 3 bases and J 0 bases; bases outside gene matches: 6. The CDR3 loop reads CASSMFGQGNSGNTIYF. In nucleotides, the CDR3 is TGTGCCAGTAGTATGTTCGGACAGGGGAACTCTGGAAACACCATATATTTT. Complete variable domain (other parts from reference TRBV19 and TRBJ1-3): DGGITQSPKYLFRKEGQNVTLSCEQNLNHDAMYWYRQDPGQGLRLIYYSQIVNDFQKGDIAEGYSVSREKKESFPLTVTSAQKNPTAFYLCASSMFGQGNSGNTIYFGEGSWLTVV.

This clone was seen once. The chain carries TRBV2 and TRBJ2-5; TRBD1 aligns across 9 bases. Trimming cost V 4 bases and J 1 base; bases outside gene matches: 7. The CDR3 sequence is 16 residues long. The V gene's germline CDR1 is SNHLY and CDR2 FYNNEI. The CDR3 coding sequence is TGTGCCAGCAGTGGCCGGGACAGGGTATCCCAAGAGACCCAGTACTTC. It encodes CASSGRDRVSQETQYF.

In DNA, the CDR3 is TGCGCCAGCAGCTTGGCCTTTCGTTCTGGGGCGAATGTTTATGGCTACACCTTC. It yields the protein CASSLAFRSGANVYGYTF. The rearrangement uses TRBV5-1 and TRBJ1-2, with a weak D call TRBD1 (5 bases). The CDR3 contains 18 residues. The V gene lost 0 bases and the J gene lost 5 bases, with 23 bases spanning the gap. The germline gives CDR1 SGHRS, CDR2 YFSETQ.

CDR3: CASSRDTRTQYF. The CDR3 DNA sequence: TGTGCCAGCAGCCGGGACACCAGAACGCAGTATTTT. The rearrangement joins TRBV6-1 to TRBJ2-3; perhaps TRBD1 as D (6 bases). CDR3 size: 12 residues. Germline CDR1 reads MNHNS; CDR2 reads SASEGT. The V end was cut by 6 bases, the J end by 9 bases, with 13 bases between.

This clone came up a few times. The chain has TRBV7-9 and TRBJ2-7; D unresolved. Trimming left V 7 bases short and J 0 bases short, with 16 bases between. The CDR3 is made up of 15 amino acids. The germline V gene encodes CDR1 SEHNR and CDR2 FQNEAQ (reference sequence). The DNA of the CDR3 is TGTGCCAGCACCCCGTCCGGCCTTAGCTCCTACGAGCAGTACTTC. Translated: CASTPSGLSSYEQYF.

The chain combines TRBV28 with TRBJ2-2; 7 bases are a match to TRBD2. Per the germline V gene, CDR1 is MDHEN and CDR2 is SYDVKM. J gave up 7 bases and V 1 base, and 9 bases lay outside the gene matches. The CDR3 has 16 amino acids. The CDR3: CASSLSEGLLSGELFF. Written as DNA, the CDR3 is TGTGCCAGCAGTTTATCCGAGGGACTATTAAGCGGGGAGCTGTTTTTT.

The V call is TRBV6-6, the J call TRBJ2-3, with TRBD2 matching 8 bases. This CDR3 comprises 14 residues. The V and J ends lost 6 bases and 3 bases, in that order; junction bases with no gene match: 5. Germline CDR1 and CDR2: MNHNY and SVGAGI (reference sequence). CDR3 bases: TGTGCCAGCAGCAGGGGACTAGAGACAGATACGCAGTATTTT. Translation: CASSRGLETDTQYF.

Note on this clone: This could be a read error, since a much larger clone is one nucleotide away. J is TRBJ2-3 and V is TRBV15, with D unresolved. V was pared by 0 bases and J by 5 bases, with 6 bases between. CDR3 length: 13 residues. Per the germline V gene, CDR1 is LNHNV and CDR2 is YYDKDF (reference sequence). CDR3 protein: CATSRDPGDTQYF. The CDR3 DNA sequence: TGTGCCACCAGCAGAGATCCGGGAGATACGCAGTATTTT.

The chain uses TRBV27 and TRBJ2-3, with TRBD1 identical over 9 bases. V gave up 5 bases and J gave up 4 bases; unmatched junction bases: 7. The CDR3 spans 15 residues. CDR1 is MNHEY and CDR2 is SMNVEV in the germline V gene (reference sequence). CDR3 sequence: CASSPGTGSPDTQYF. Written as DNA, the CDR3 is TGTGCCAGCAGTCCCGGGACAGGGTCCCCAGATACGCAGTATTTT.

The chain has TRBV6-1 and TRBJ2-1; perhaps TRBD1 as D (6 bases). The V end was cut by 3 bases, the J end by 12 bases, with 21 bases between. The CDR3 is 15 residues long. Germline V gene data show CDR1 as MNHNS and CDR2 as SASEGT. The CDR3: CASSEGPRGGSGQFF. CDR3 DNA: TGTGCCAGCAGTGAGGGACCCCGAGGGGGTAGTGGGCAGTTCTTC.

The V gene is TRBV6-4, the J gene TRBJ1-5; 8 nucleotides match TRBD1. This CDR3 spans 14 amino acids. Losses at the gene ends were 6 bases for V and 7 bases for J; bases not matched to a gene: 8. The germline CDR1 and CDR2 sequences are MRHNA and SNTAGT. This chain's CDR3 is CASSSETGVQPQHF. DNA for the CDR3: TGTGCCAGCAGCTCCGAGACAGGGGTCCAGCCCCAGCATTTT.

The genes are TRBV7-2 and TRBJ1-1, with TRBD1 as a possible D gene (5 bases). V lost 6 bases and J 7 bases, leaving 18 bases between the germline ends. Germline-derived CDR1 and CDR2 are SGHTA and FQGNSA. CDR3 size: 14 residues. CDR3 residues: CASSRDENRFEAFF. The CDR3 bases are TGTGCCAGCAGTAGGGACGAGAACAGGTTTGAAGCTTTCTTT.

The CDR3 sequence is CASSFGGREAQETQYF. CDR3 coding DNA: TGTGCCAGCAGCTTTGGGGGGAGGGAAGCCCAAGAGACCCAGTACTTC. V gene TRBV5-6 combines with J gene TRBJ2-5; 7 positions agree with TRBD2. Looked up from germline, CDR1 is SGHDT and CDR2 is YYEEEE. V shed 2 bases, J shed 1 base, and the junction held 8 bases outside the gene matches. The CDR3 contains 16 residues.

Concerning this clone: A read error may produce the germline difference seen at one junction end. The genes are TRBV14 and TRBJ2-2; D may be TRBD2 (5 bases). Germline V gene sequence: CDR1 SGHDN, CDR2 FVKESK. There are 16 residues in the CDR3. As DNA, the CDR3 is TGTGCCAGCAGCCAAGTCACTAGTCATAAGGACCGGGGAGCTGTTTTT. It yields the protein CASSQVTSHKDRGAVF.

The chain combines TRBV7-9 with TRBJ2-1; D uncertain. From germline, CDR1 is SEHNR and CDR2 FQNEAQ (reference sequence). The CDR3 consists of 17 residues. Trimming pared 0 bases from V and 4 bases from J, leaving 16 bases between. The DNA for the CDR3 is TGTGCCAGCAGCTTAGCGCGTAACACCGGGCCTTACAATGAGCAGTTCTTC. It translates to CASSLARNTGPYNEQFF.

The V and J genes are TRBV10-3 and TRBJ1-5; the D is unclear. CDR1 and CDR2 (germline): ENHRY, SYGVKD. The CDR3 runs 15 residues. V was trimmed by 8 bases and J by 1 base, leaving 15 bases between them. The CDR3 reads CAIPPRHVSNQPQHF. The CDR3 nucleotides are TGTGCCATCCCTCCCCGACACGTAAGCAATCAGCCCCAGCATTTT.

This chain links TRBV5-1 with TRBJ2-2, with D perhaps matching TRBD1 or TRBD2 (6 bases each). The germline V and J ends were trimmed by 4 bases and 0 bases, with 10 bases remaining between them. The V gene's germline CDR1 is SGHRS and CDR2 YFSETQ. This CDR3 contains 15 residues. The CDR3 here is CASSDGGSNTGELFF. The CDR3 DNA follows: TGCGCCAGCAGCGACGGGGGCTCGAACACCGGGGAGCTGTTTTTT.

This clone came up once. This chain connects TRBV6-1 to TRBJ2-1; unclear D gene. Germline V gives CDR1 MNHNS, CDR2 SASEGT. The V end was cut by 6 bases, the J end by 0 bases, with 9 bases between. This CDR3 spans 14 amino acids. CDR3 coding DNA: TGTGCCAGCAGAGATACCCCCTCCTACAATGAGCAGTTCTTC. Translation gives CASRDTPSYNEQFF.